A selection of T cell receptor beta chains follows, all from one sample in a study of blood T cells in healthy people across ages. Each CDR3 protein gets one entry after TCRdb re-called the 5' RACE reads with MiXCR. The sample shows around 800,000 distinct CDR3 sequences, around 45% of them seen only once. Material for sequencing was blood. The receptors were sampled from a man at least 80 years old in good health. The CDR3 runs from the conserved cysteine through the conserved F or W. The D gene is left open where the match is weak. For some rows the clone size is stated as once, few or many, or as a class when expanded; others skip it.

d_call clone_size j_call v_call cdr3_aa cdr3_nt
TRBD1 - TRBJ2-7 TRBV27 CASSTRQGGYYEQYF TGTGCCAGCAGTACCAGACAGGGCGGATACTACGAGCAGTACTTC
TRBD1 - TRBJ2-6 TRBV13 CASSHGTGGANVLTF TGTGCCAGCAGCCATGGGACAGGTGGGGCCAACGTCCTGACTTTC
TRBD2 few TRBJ2-1 TRBV29-1 CSVFRKRGYNEQFF TGCAGCGTTTTCAGGAAGCGGGGCTACAATGAGCAGTTCTTC
- - TRBJ1-4 TRBV6-6 CASSYSESEKLFF TGTGCCAGCAGTTACTCTGAGAGTGAAAAACTGTTTTTT
TRBD1 once TRBJ1-2 TRBV20-1 CSARDQGAHRTSGYTF TGCAGTGCTAGAGACCAGGGGGCCCACCGCACCTCGGGCTACACCTTC
- - TRBJ2-3 TRBV29-1 CSVNPGTGTDTRYF TGCAGCGTCAACCCCGGGACGGGAACAGATACGCGGTATTTT
TRBD1 many TRBJ2-7 TRBV10-3 CAISESGTGGYEQYF TGTGCCATCAGTGAGTCCGGGACAGGGGGCTACGAGCAGTACTTC
- once TRBJ2-5 TRBV6-6 CASSYNGGPYPYGQYF TGTGCCAGCAGTTACAACGGGGGGCCTTATCCCTACGGGCAGTACTTC
- - TRBJ1-1 TRBV7-2 CASSSQPGRSEAFF TGTGCCAGCAGCTCGCAACCGGGACGGAGTGAAGCTTTCTTT
TRBD1 few TRBJ2-5 TRBV5-1 CASSLYSITGDQETQYF TGCGCCAGCAGCTTGTACTCGATAACAGGGGACCAAGAGACCCAGTACTTC
- few TRBJ2-7 TRBV30 CAWRTSGPYEQYF TGTGCCTGGAGAACCAGCGGACCCTACGAGCAGTACTTC
- once TRBJ2-5 TRBV20-1 CSARDRLVQETQYF TGCAGTGCTAGAGATCGACTAGTGCAAGAGACCCAGTACTTC
- - TRBJ1-3 TRBV7-2 CASSRTSGNTIYF TGTGCCAGCAGCCGGACTTCTGGAAACACCATATATTTT
- few TRBJ2-7 TRBV18 CASSPRRQTSYEQYF TGTGCCAGCTCACCTCGGCGACAGACTTCCTACGAGCAGTACTTC
- few TRBJ2-1 TRBV12-3/TRBV12-4 CASSLNGIGYNEQFF TGTGCCAGCAGTTTGAATGGAATAGGATACAATGAGCAGTTCTTC
- once TRBJ2-7 TRBV4-3 CASSQGRGTNYEQYF TGCGCCAGCAGCCAAGGGAGGGGAACCAACTACGAGCAGTACTTC
- many TRBJ1-1 TRBV6-4 CASRMSDSGIAEAFF TGTGCCAGCAGGATGTCGGACAGCGGAATAGCTGAAGCTTTCTTT
TRBD2 - TRBJ2-1 TRBV28 CASSSFRGSSGEQFF TGTGCCAGCAGTTCTTTCCGCGGGAGCAGTGGTGAGCAGTTCTTC
TRBD1 - TRBJ2-5 TRBV5-1 CASVLQPTGAAQETQYF TGCGCCAGCGTGCTACAGCCCACAGGGGCGGCCCAAGAGACCCAGTACTTC
TRBD2 once TRBJ2-1 TRBV12-3/TRBV12-4 CASSPNGGGNNGQFF TGTGCCAGCAGCCCCAATGGCGGGGGGAACAATGGGCAGTTCTTC
- - TRBJ2-5 TRBV28 CASSPRTNRGETQYF TGTGCCAGCAGCCCTCGGACGAACCGGGGAGAGACCCAGTACTTC
TRBD2 few TRBJ2-5 TRBV5-1 CASSRGGPGETQYF TGCGCCAGCAGTCGGGGAGGGCCGGGTGAGACCCAGTACTTC
- - TRBJ2-3 TRBV6-5 CASSYSRGDTQYF TGTGCCAGCAGTTACTCCCGGGGGGATACGCAGTATTTT
- - TRBJ2-7 TRBV12-3/TRBV12-4 CASSLVGGPYNEQYF TGTGCCAGCAGTTTGGTCGGAGGTCCGTACAATGAGCAGTACTTC
- - TRBJ1-6 TRBV28 CASSPGGGPVYNSPLHF TGTGCCAGCAGCCCTGGCGGAGGTCCTGTCTATAATTCACCCCTCCACTTT
- - TRBJ1-5 TRBV7-9 CASSADRQPQHF TGTGCCAGCAGCGCAGATAGACAGCCCCAGCATTTT
- - TRBJ1-1 TRBV27 CASRYGGMRVNTEAFF TGTGCCTCCCGTTACGGAGGGATGAGGGTGAACACTGAAGCTTTCTTT
- - TRBJ1-5 TRBV7-2 CASSSSLGDQPQHF TGTGCCAGCAGCTCCAGTTTAGGGGATCAGCCCCAGCATTTT
TRBD1 - TRBJ2-6 TRBV12-3/TRBV12-4 CASSLSGQALISGANVLTF TGTGCCAGCAGTTTAAGCGGACAGGCCCTAATCTCTGGGGCCAACGTCCTGACTTTC
- few TRBJ2-3 TRBV9 CASSVDGNTDTQYF TGTGCCAGCAGCGTAGATGGAAACACAGATACGCAGTATTTT
TRBD2 - TRBJ2-5 TRBV20-1 CSANLRAGGPLETQYF TGCAGTGCCAACCTACGAGCGGGAGGGCCGCTGGAGACCCAGTACTTC
TRBD1 - TRBJ1-2 TRBV2 CASCRDRGIYSYTF TGTGCCAGCTGCCGGGACAGGGGTATCTATAGCTACACCTTC
TRBD2 few TRBJ2-5 TRBV9 CASSVLSGTNQETQYF TGTGCCAGCAGCGTATTGTCCGGGACTAATCAAGAGACCCAGTACTTC
- once TRBJ1-1 TRBV19 CASSILGREKNTEAFF TGTGCCAGTAGTATTCTTGGCAGAGAAAAGAACACTGAAGCTTTCTTT
- - TRBJ2-1 TRBV2 CASSPGRGEQFF TGTGCCAGCAGCCCCGGGCGGGGTGAGCAGTTCTTC
TRBD1 few TRBJ1-1 TRBV14 CASSQPGQGVGAFF TGTGCCAGCAGCCAACCGGGACAGGGGGTGGGAGCTTTCTTT
TRBD1 few TRBJ2-7 TRBV29-1 CSVEGTGREQYF TGCAGCGTTGAAGGGACAGGGCGCGAGCAGTACTTC
- - TRBJ2-5 TRBV28 CASGSHSETQYF TGTGCCAGCGGGTCGCATTCGGAGACCCAGTACTTC
TRBD1 - TRBJ1-2 TRBV5-6 CASNTWTGGEAYGYTF TGTGCCAGCAACACATGGACAGGGGGCGAAGCCTATGGCTACACCTTC
- - TRBJ2-7 TRBV2 CASSGGGGLYEQYF TGTGCCAGCAGTGGGGGCGGCGGGTTATACGAGCAGTACTTC
- - TRBJ2-7 TRBV20-1 CSARGAVYEQYF TGCAGTGCTAGGGGGGCGGTGTACGAGCAGTACTTC
- - TRBJ2-3 TRBV25-1 CASRPGVEAQYF TGTGCCAGCAGGCCCGGGGTGGAGGCACAGTATTTT
- few TRBJ2-3 TRBV3-1 CASSQTTRGITDTQYF TGTGCCAGCAGCCAAACCACCCGGGGCATCACAGATACGCAGTATTTT
- - TRBJ1-1 TRBV27 CASSSGHWEAFF TGTGCCAGCAGTTCCGGACATTGGGAAGCTTTCTTT
- - TRBJ2-7 TRBV4-1 CASSQVTGSYEQYF TGCGCCAGCAGCCAAGTTACGGGTTCTTACGAGCAGTACTTC
- once TRBJ2-1 TRBV20-1 CSASKPGREQFF TGCAGTGCTAGTAAACCGGGACGGGAGCAGTTCTTC
- - TRBJ2-1 TRBV2 CASRGTGNNEQFF TGTGCCAGCAGGGGGACTGGAAACAATGAGCAGTTCTTC
TRBD1 - TRBJ1-2 TRBV29-1 CSARGQGQSYGYTF TGCAGCGCCCGCGGACAGGGACAATCCTATGGCTACACCTTC
- - TRBJ2-7 TRBV6-2/TRBV6-3 CASSAKVGSTYEQYF TGTGCCAGCAGCGCAAAAGTTGGGAGTACCTACGAGCAGTACTTC
- many TRBJ2-3 TRBV19 CASSIYGTQYF TGTGCCAGTAGTATATACGGTACGCAGTATTTT
TRBD1 - TRBJ2-3 TRBV20-1 CSAFRGQGITQYF TGCAGTGCTTTCCGGGGACAGGGGATTACGCAGTATTTT
- few TRBJ2-3 TRBV20-1 CSALPRVDTQYF TGCAGTGCTCTCCCTCGAGTAGATACGCAGTATTTT
TRBD2 - TRBJ2-5 TRBV4-3 CASSKTSGPQETQYF TGCGCCAGCAGCAAGACTAGCGGGCCCCAAGAGACCCAGTACTTC
TRBD1 once TRBJ2-5 TRBV13 CAGSLGTGEETQYF TGTGCCGGCAGCTTAGGGACAGGTGAAGAGACCCAGTACTTC